The clone carrying this T cell receptor (beta chain) has just a few counts. The antigen is undetermined. Use of 60 Vbeta and 13 Jbeta primers characterized the PCR. Measured with immunoSEQ multiplex PCR; TCRdb has only the in-frame clones, and not every one. Here the sample spans around 170,000 clones, around 77% being singletons. This sample is part of a study of cytomegalovirus exposure and HLA in healthy donors. Regarding the study as a whole: The number of N-insertions in an Asian-associated ancestry cluster was reportedly below the approximately 700-donor mean in a later analysis. Many donors shared some public TCRs, even though most TCR sequences were rare. For most subjects, TCR beta sequences were reported to predict HLA-A and HLA-B alleles with accuracy.

This sequence originates from a man aged 40-55 years in good health and CMV-seronegative. The sample was PBMCs.

CDR3 residues: CASTTGGADTQYF. The CDR3 nucleotides are TGTGCCAGCACTACGGGAGGGGCAGATACGCAGTATTTT. The chain links TRBV6-1 to TRBJ2-3; TRBD2 agrees at 8 bases. The CDR3 is 13 amino acids. Germline V gene data show CDR1 as MNHNS and CDR2 as SASEGT. With V trimmed by 7 bases and J by 4 bases, 4 bases remained unmatched.